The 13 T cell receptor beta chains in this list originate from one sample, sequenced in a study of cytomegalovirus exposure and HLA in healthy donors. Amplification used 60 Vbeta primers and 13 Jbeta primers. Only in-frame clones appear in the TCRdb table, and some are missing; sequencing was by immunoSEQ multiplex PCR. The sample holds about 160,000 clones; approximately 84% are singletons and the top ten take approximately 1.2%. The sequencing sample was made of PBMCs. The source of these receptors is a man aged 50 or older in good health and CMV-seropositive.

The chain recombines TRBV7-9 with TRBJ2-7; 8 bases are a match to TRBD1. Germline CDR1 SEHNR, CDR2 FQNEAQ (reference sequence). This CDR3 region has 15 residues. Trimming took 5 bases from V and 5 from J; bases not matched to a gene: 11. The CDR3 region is CASSPPRGRVHEQYF. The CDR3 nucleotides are TGTGCCAGCAGCCCGCCCAGGGGGCGCGTCCACGAGCAGTACTTC.

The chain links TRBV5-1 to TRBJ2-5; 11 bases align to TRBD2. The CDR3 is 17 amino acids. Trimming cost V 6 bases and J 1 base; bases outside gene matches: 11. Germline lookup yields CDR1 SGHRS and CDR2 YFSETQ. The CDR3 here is CASKKGLAGGSQETQYF. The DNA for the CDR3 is TGCGCCAGCAAAAAGGGGCTAGCGGGGGGTTCCCAAGAGACCCAGTACTTC.

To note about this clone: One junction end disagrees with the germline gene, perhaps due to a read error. The CDR3 coding sequence is TGTTCCAGCAGCTTGTCTCGCTACGAGCAGTACTTC. It yields the protein CSSSLSRYEQYF. The chain uses TRBV7-9 and TRBJ2-7; no definite D call. The CDR3 is made up of 12 amino acids. Germline V gene data show CDR1 as SEHNR and CDR2 as FQNEAQ (reference sequence).

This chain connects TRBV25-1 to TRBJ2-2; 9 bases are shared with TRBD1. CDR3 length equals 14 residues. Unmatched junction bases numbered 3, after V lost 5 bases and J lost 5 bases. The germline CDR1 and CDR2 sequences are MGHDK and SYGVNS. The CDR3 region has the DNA TGTGCCAGCAGTCAGGACAGGGGTACCGGGGAGCTGTTTTTT. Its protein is CASSQDRGTGELFF.

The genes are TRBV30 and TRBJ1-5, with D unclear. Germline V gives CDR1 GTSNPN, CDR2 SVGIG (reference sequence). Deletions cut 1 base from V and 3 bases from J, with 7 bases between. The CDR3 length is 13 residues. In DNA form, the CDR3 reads TGTGCCTGGAGTGGGGAGTTCAATCAGCCCCAGCATTTT. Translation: CAWSGEFNQPQHF.

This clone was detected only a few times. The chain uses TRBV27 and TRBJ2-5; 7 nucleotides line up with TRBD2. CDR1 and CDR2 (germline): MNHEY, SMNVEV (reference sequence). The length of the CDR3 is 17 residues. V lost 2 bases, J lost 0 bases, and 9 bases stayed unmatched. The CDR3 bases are TGTGCCAGCAGTTTAAGGGTGTTCGGGAGGTACCAAGAGACCCAGTACTTC. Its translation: CASSLRVFGRYQETQYF.

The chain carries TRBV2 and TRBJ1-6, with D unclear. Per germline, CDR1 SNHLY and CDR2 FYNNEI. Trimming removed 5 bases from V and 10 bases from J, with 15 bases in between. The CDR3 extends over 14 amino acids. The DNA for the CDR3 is TGTGCCAGCAGTCCCACTCCGGAGCTATCACCCCTCCACTTT. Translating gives CASSPTPELSPLHF. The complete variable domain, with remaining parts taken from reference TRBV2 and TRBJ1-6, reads EPEVTQTPSHQVTQMGQEVILRCVPISNHLYFYWYRQILGQKVEFLVSFYNNEISEKSEIFDDQFSVERPDGSNFTLKIRSTKLEDSAMYFCASSPTPELSPLHFGNGTRLTVT.

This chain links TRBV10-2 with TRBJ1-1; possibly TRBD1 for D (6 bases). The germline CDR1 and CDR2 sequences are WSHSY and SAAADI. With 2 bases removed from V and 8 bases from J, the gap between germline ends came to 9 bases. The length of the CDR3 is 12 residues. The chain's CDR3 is CASSETTGEAFF. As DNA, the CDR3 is TGCGCCAGCAGTGAGACTACAGGGGAAGCTTTCTTT.

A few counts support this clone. The CDR3 region is CASSLGQGALVDGYTF. DNA for the CDR3: TGTGCCAGCAGCTTGGGACAGGGGGCGCTTGTGGATGGCTACACCTTC. V usage is TRBV11-2 and J usage is TRBJ1-2; the match to TRBD1 covers 12 bases. This CDR3 spans 16 amino acids. Germline CDR1 and CDR2: SGHAT and FQNNGV. The V segment lost 3 bases and the J segment 6 bases; nucleotides outside the gene matches: 8.

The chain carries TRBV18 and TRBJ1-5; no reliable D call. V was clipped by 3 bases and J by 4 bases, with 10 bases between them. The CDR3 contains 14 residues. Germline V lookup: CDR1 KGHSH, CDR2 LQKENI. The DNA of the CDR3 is TGTGCCAGCTCACCTTCCCAAACTAATCAGCCCCAGCATTTT. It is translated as CASSPSQTNQPQHF.

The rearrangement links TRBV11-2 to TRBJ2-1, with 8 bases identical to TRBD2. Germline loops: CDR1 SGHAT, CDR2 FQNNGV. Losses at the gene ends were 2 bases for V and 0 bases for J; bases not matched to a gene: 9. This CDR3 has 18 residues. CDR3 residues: CASSLRSSGAPSYNEQFF. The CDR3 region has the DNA TGTGCCAGCAGCTTAAGGAGTAGCGGGGCCCCCTCCTACAATGAGCAGTTCTTC. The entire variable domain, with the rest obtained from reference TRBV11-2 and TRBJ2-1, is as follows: EAGVAQSPRYKIIEKRQSVAFWCNPISGHATLYWYQQILGQGPKLLIQFQNNGVVDDSQLPKDRFSAERLKGVDSTLKIQPAKLEDSAVYLCASSLRSSGAPSYNEQFFGPGTRLTVL.

Here the CDR3 reads CASSSLAGGADTQYF. The DNA of the CDR3 is TGTGCCAGCAGTTCGCTAGCGGGAGGAGCAGATACGCAGTATTTT. The chain links TRBV28 to TRBJ2-3, with 11 bases fitting TRBD2. From germline, CDR1 is MDHEN and CDR2 SYDVKM. The CDR3 loop spans 15 amino acids. After removal of 4 bases from V and 4 bases from J, the junction contained 4 bases not matched to a gene.

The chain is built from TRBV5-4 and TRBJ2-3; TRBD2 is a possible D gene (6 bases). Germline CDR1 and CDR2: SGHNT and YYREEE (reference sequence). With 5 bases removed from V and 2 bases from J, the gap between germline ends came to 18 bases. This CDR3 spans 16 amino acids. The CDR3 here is CASRLTRDFPTDTQYF. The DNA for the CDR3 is TGTGCCAGCAGACTAACTCGGGACTTCCCCACAGATACGCAGTATTTT.